Sequencing of this T cell receptor (beta chain) was carried out in a study of graft-versus-host responses after intestinal transplantation. Study-level background: Anti-thymocyte globulin served as induction for all recipients, who then took tacrolimus and steroids for about three years.

Some clones are missing from TCRdb's copy, which holds only in-frame ones; the method was immunoSEQ multiplex PCR. The sample has fewer than 85,000 clones, over 75% seen once. V was shortened by 2 bases and J by 0 bases, with 10 bases between the two germline ends. Germline V lookup: CDR1 LGHNA, CDR2 YNFKEQ. There are 15 residues in the CDR3. Study observations and caveats: Peak levels of circulating GvH clones tracked with early post-transplant HvG declines. In recipient marrow, GvH clones were found, and some appeared first in ileum or blood.

To note about this clone: What it binds is unknown.

The TCR was taken from a human donor who was the organ donor for an intestinal transplant. V and J are TRBV4-2 and TRBJ1-1; D unresolved. The sequencing here drew on unstimulated CD4+ T cells sorted from spleen or lymph node cells, taken before transplant. The chain's CDR3 is CASSQQTGMNTEAFF. In nucleotides, the CDR3 is TGTGCCAGCAGCCAACAAACGGGAATGAACACTGAAGCTTTCTTT.